These 29 T cell receptor beta chains were all obtained from the same sample, sequenced in a study of cytomegalovirus exposure and HLA in healthy donors. This PCR relied on a set of 60 Vbeta primers and 13 Jbeta primers. Clones were sequenced by immunoSEQ multiplex PCR, and TCRdb holds only the in-frame ones, with some missing. The data show about 100,000 clones, about three quarters seen once. The sequenced material came from PBMCs. Receptors originate from a woman aged 18-29 years in good health and CMV-seropositive.

The chain joins TRBV2 to TRBJ2-3; 7 nucleotides agree with TRBD2. Germline loops: CDR1 SNHLY, CDR2 FYNNEI. The CDR3 length is 15 residues. Trimming took 4 bases from V and 3 from J; bases not matched to a gene: 7. The CDR3 loop reads CASSVGGRGTDTQYF. CDR3 sequence (DNA): TGTGCCAGCAGTGTAGGTGGGAGGGGTACAGATACGCAGTATTTT.

This clone was counted a few times. V usage is TRBV11-2 and J usage is TRBJ2-3; D uncertain. Germline loops: CDR1 SGHAT, CDR2 FQNNGV. The CDR3 consists of 12 residues. V was clipped by 1 base and J by 6 bases, with 5 bases between them. The CDR3 DNA is TGTGCCAGCAGCTTAGTCGGGGATACGCAGTATTTT. Its protein product is CASSLVGDTQYF.

The rearrangement joins TRBV28 to TRBJ2-7, with 10 bases aligning to TRBD1. Trimming took 4 bases from V and 5 from J; bases not matched to a gene: 5. There are 14 residues in the CDR3. Germline V gene lookup returns CDR1 MDHEN and CDR2 SYDVKM. The CDR3 bases are TGTGCCAGCAGTTCAGACAGGGGGCTCAACGAGCAGTACTTC. Protein: CASSSDRGLNEQYF.

The rearrangement uses TRBV6-5 and TRBJ2-1, with 8 positions matching TRBD2. The trim removed 8 bases at V and 1 base at J, leaving 7 bases unmatched. The CDR3 length is 15 residues. Germline CDR1 and CDR2: MNHEY and SVGAGI. For the CDR3, the DNA is TGTGCCAGCTCAACTGGACTAGCTTCCTACAATGAGCAGTTCTTC. Translation: CASSTGLASYNEQFF.

The sample holds a few counts of this clone. The gene calls are TRBV6-5 and TRBJ1-1; D unresolved. This CDR3 region has 14 residues. Trimming shortened V by 6 bases and J by 6 bases, and 17 bases separated the two germline ends. The germline CDR1 and CDR2 sequences are MNHEY and SVGAGI. CDR3 sequence: CASRELGARPEAFF. The CDR3 DNA sequence: TGTGCCAGCAGAGAACTAGGTGCACGACCTGAAGCTTTCTTT.

This clone has at least ten counts. The J gene is TRBJ1-6, the V gene TRBV6-1; the D is unclear. Germline-derived CDR1 and CDR2 are MNHNS and SASEGT. V gave up 4 bases and J gave up 5 bases, with 12 bases separating them. The CDR3 extends over 15 amino acids. The CDR3 DNA follows: TGTGCCAGCAGTGGGGAGGGAGGGAATAATTCACCCCTCCACTTT. Translating it yields CASSGEGGNNSPLHF.

The chain is built from TRBV6-4 and TRBJ1-1; D uncertain. In germline, CDR1 is MRHNA, CDR2 SNTAGT. The CDR3 sequence is 17 residues long. Trimming took off 5 bases at V and 4 bases at J, with 23 bases between the two ends. This CDR3 reads CASSSLTTRESVTEAFF. CDR3 nucleotides: TGTGCCAGCAGTTCCCTCACCACACGGGAATCGGTCACTGAAGCTTTCTTT.

This clone was seen once. The chain links TRBV10-2 to TRBJ1-2; a possible D gene is TRBD1 (6 bases). V lost 3 bases and J 3 bases, leaving 20 bases between the germline ends. CDR1 is WSHSY and CDR2 is SAAADI in the germline V gene. This CDR3 is built from 17 residues. CDR3 nucleotides: TGCGCCAGCAGTGACCCCACCGGGGGGCGAGCGCACTATGGCTACACCTTC. Its translation: CASSDPTGGRAHYGYTF.

J is TRBJ2-3 and V is TRBV10-3; tentative D call: TRBD2 (5 bases). V shed 7 bases and J shed 6 bases, with 14 bases lying between them. Germline V gives CDR1 ENHRY, CDR2 SYGVKD. CDR3 size: 13 residues. The CDR3 DNA follows: TGTGCCATCAAGGGATGGGAGACTGATACGCAGTATTTT. It encodes CAIKGWETDTQYF.

The chain recombines TRBV18 with TRBJ1-4; D is perhaps TRBD1 (6 bases). With 2 bases removed from V and 5 bases from J, the gap between germline ends came to 6 bases. This CDR3 is 13 amino acids long. From germline, CDR1 is KGHSH and CDR2 LQKENI. Here the CDR3 DNA reads TGTGCCAGCTCACCAGGACAGAATGAAAAACTGTTTTTT. Translated: CASSPGQNEKLFF.

The sample holds a few counts of this clone. The V gene is TRBV5-1, the J gene TRBJ1-4; 7 bases match TRBD1. There are 16 residues in the CDR3. CDR1 SGHRS and CDR2 YFSETQ come from the germline V gene. After removal of 5 bases from V and 0 bases from J, the junction contained 7 bases not matched to a gene. The CDR3 region has the DNA TGCGCCAGCAGATCCGGACAGGTGGCAACTAATGAAAAACTGTTTTTT. It yields the protein CASRSGQVATNEKLFF. The full variable domain, in which reference TRBV5-1 and TRBJ1-4 provide the parts outside the CDR3, is KAGVTQTPRYLIKTRGQQVTLSCSPISGHRSVSWYQQTPGQGLQFLFEYFSETQRNKGNFPGRFSGRQFSNSRSEMNVSTLELGDSALYLCASRSGQVATNEKLFFGSGTQLSVL.

This clone occurred a few times. The chain recombines TRBV27 with TRBJ2-6; tentatively, D is TRBD2 (6 bases). Trimming shortened V by 0 bases and J by 0 bases, and 6 bases separated the two germline ends. CDR1 and CDR2 (germline): MNHEY, SMNVEV (reference sequence). CDR3 length: 16 amino acids. The CDR3 here is CASSLSGGSGANVLTF. CDR3 nucleotide sequence: TGTGCCAGCAGTTTATCGGGGGGCTCTGGGGCCAACGTCCTGACTTTC.

The chain uses TRBV6-5 and TRBJ2-6, with 7 positions matching TRBD1. V shed 3 bases, J shed 0 bases, and the junction held 2 bases outside the gene matches. Germline values: CDR1 MNHEY, CDR2 SVGAGI. This CDR3 is built from 16 residues. For the CDR3, the DNA is TGTGCCAGCAGTTATGGGACAGCCTCTGGGGCCAACGTCCTGACTTTC. Translated, it gives CASSYGTASGANVLTF.

The genes are TRBV29-1 and TRBJ2-5, with TRBD2 as a possible D gene (6 bases). V was trimmed by 4 bases and J by 0 bases, leaving 21 bases between them. Germline loops: CDR1 SQVTM, CDR2 ANQGSEA. The CDR3 contains 17 residues. The CDR3 nucleotides are TGCAGCGTTGTGACTAGGAGGACCCCTGGGTACCAAGAGACCCAGTACTTC. It translates to CSVVTRRTPGYQETQYF.

V and J are TRBV28 and TRBJ1-5, with D unresolved. The CDR3 runs to 18 residues. V shed 5 bases and J shed 2 bases, with 22 bases lying between them. Germline V gives CDR1 MDHEN, CDR2 SYDVKM. CDR3 loop: CASSPRSLGRPGNQPQHF. In nucleotides, the CDR3 is TGTGCCAGCAGTCCCCGTAGCTTGGGTCGGCCCGGCAATCAGCCCCAGCATTTT.

The genes are TRBV29-1 and TRBJ2-1; 9 nucleotides agree with TRBD2. The CDR3 is 16 amino acids. The germline gives CDR1 SQVTM, CDR2 ANQGSEA. V shed 4 bases and J 7 bases; nucleotides not matched to a gene: 14. CDR3 amino acids: CSVVVWDSGSSNEQFF. For the CDR3, the DNA is TGCAGCGTTGTGGTTTGGGATAGCGGGAGCTCAAATGAGCAGTTCTTC.

This clone has a handful of counts. The V call is TRBV28, the J call TRBJ2-3; 8 nucleotides match TRBD2. V dropped 6 bases and J dropped 5; count of bases not matched to a gene: 10. This CDR3 contains 15 residues. Germline CDR1 MDHEN, CDR2 SYDVKM. CDR3 sequence: CASRVSGTVVDTQYF. The CDR3 coding sequence is TGTGCCAGCAGGGTTAGCGGGACTGTCGTAGATACGCAGTATTTT.

J is TRBJ2-2 and V is TRBV5-4, with D perhaps TRBD1 (6 bases). This CDR3 region has 15 residues. Trimming took 0 bases from V and 5 from J, leaving 11 bases between them. CDR1 and CDR2 from the germline V gene are SGHNT and YYREEE (reference sequence). The CDR3 nucleotides are TGTGCCAGCAGCTTGGTAGGACAGATTACCGGGGAGCTGTTTTTT. This gives the protein CASSLVGQITGELFF.

The J gene is TRBJ1-1, the V gene TRBV28; unclear D gene. The CDR3 covers 13 residues. CDR1 and CDR2 (germline): MDHEN, SYDVKM. The ends were cut back, 7 bases at V and 5 bases at J, with 14 bases in the middle. The CDR3 region has the DNA TGTGCCAGCACCAGGTCCGGGAGGACTGAAGCTTTCTTT. Residues: CASTRSGRTEAFF.

CDR3 nucleotide sequence: TGCGCCAGCAGCCAAGGACTAGACCCTTCTTACAATGAGCAGTTCTTC. Translated, it gives CASSQGLDPSYNEQFF. The chain uses TRBV4-1 and TRBJ2-1; perhaps TRBD2 as D (6 bases). Germline V gene data show CDR1 as MGHRA and CDR2 as YSYEKL. V lost 1 base to trimming and J lost 4 bases, with 14 bases between them. The CDR3 length is 16 residues.

The V and J genes are TRBV5-4 and TRBJ1-2; 9 positions match TRBD1. The CDR3 has 15 residues. Germline CDR1 reads SGHNT; CDR2 reads YYREEE (reference sequence). V shed 4 bases and J 5 bases; nucleotides not matched to a gene: 9. The CDR3 is CASSPGTGLSYGYTF. Written as DNA, the CDR3 is TGTGCCAGCAGCCCTGGGACAGGGCTGAGTTATGGCTACACCTTC.

The V gene is TRBV6-5, the J gene TRBJ2-7, with D perhaps TRBD2 (5 bases). Deletions cut 6 bases from V and 0 bases from J, with 12 bases between. This CDR3 has 14 residues. Germline V CDR1 and CDR2: MNHEY, SVGAGI. This CDR3 is CASSPGKSSYEQYF. In DNA form, the CDR3 reads TGTGCCAGCAGCCCGGGGAAGAGCTCCTACGAGCAGTACTTC.

The rearrangement links TRBV29-1 to TRBJ2-7; 11 bases align to TRBD2. This CDR3 comprises 13 residues. J gave up 6 bases and V 6 bases, and 7 bases lay outside the gene matches. Germline V gene sequence: CDR1 SQVTM, CDR2 ANQGSEA. The CDR3 region has the DNA TGCAGCGTAGTAGCGGGAGGGCCTCCCGAGCAGTACTTC. Encoded protein: CSVVAGGPPEQYF.

The rearrangement links TRBV9 to TRBJ1-2, with 8 bases fitting TRBD1. J was trimmed by 4 bases and V by 3 bases; bases with no gene match: 2. This CDR3 has 13 amino acids. The germline CDR1 and CDR2 sequences are SGDLS and YYNGEE. This CDR3 reads CASSGDRRYGYTF. CDR3 DNA: TGTGCCAGCAGCGGGGACAGGCGCTATGGCTACACCTTC.

The chain couples TRBV9 to TRBJ1-1; maybe TRBD1 (6 bases). Germline CDR1 reads SGDLS; CDR2 reads YYNGEE. The CDR3 has 14 residues. V was shortened by 4 bases and J by 4 bases, with 14 bases between the two germline ends. As DNA, the CDR3 is TGTGCCAGCAGCCTCGACCAGGGGCGCACTGAAGCTTTCTTT. It translates to CASSLDQGRTEAFF. Filled out from reference TRBV9 and TRBJ1-1, the complete variable domain reads DSGVTQTPKHLITATGQRVTLRCSPRSGDLSVYWYQQSLDQGLQFLIQYYNGEERAKGNILERFSAQQFPDLHSELNLSSLELGDSALYFCASSLDQGRTEAFFGQGTRLTVV.

V gene TRBV6-1 combines with J gene TRBJ1-6, with a tentative D call TRBD1 (6 bases). The CDR3 length is 18 residues. V lost 2 bases and J lost 1, with 15 bases in between. Germline V lookup: CDR1 MNHNS, CDR2 SASEGT. CDR3 sequence: CASSEITGLGSYNSPLHF. In DNA, the CDR3 is TGTGCCAGCAGTGAAATAACAGGGCTAGGTTCCTATAATTCACCCCTCCACTTT.

The V gene is TRBV9, the J gene TRBJ2-3; 8 nucleotides align to TRBD2. The CDR3 covers 13 residues. V shed 5 bases and J 4 bases; nucleotides not matched to a gene: 3. CDR1 is SGDLS, CDR2 YYNGEE, per germline. In DNA form, the CDR3 reads TGTGCCAGCAGAGGGACTAGTTCAGATACGCAGTATTTT. It translates to CASRGTSSDTQYF.

The chain is built from TRBV19 and TRBJ1-5; 7 nucleotides line up with TRBD1. Per the germline V gene, CDR1 is LNHDA and CDR2 is SQIVND (reference sequence). The length of the CDR3 is 19 residues. V lost 5 bases to trimming and J lost 0 bases; unmatched junction nucleotides: 16. The CDR3 DNA sequence: TGTGCCAGTAGTCCGGGATTCGGACAGGAGGGGATTAGCAATCAGCCCCAGCATTTT. This codes for CASSPGFGQEGISNQPQHF. Looking up the rest from reference TRBV19 and TRBJ1-5 gives the full variable domain: DGGITQSPKYLFRKEGQNVTLSCEQNLNHDAMYWYRQDPGQGLRLIYYSQIVNDFQKGDIAEGYSVSREKKESFPLTVTSAQKNPTAFYLCASSPGFGQEGISNQPQHFGDGTRLSIL.

With regard to this clone: Compared with germline, one end of the junction differs, possibly owing to a read error. Other DNA sequences in this specimen translate into the identical CDR3. This chain joins TRBV10-3 and TRBJ1-6, with a possible D match to TRBD1 (6 bases). Germline CDR1 reads ENHRY; CDR2 reads SYGVKD. The CDR3 length is 16 residues. CDR3 DNA sequence: TGTGCCATTAGTGGGGGCTTATCCTTTTATAATTCACCCCTCCACTTT. Its protein is CAISGGLSFYNSPLHF.